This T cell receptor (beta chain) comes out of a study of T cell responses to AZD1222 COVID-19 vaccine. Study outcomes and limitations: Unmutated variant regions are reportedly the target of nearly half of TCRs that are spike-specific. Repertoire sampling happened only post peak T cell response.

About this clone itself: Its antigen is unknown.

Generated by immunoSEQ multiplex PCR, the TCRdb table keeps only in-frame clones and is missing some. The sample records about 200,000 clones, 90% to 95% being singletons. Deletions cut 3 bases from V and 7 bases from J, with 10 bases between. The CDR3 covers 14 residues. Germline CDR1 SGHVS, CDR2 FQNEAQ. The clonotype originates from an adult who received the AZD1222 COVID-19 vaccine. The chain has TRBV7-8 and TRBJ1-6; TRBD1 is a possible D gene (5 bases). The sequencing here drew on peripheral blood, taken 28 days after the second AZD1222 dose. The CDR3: CASSLQGDNSPLHF. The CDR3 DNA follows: TGTGCCAGCAGCTTGCAGGGCGACAATTCACCCCTCCACTTT. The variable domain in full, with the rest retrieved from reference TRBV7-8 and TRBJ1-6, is GAGVSQSPRYKVAKRGQDVALRCDPISGHVSLFWYQQALGQGPEFLTYFQNEAQLDKSGLPSDRFFAERPEGSVSTLKIQRTQQEDSAVYLCASSLQGDNSPLHFGNGTRLTVT.